This T cell receptor beta chain emerged from a study of shared clonotypes between healthy human individuals. Whole-study findings and limits: Relative to their counterparts shared across all four donors, non-shared clonotypes exhibited diminished generation probabilities.

Remarks on this clone: Its antigen is currently unknown.

Germline V gene data show CDR1 as MNHNY and CDR2 as SVGAGI (reference sequence). V shed 0 bases and J shed 7 bases, with 7 bases lying between them. The CDR3 covers 13 residues. Sequencing used immunoSEQ multiplex PCR; TCRdb keeps in-frame clones, though not all of them. The table includes around 1.1 million clones, approximately 78% detected once. Splitting the CD4+ cells yielded a CD45RA+ naive subset and a CD45RA-negative memory subset. The TCR was taken from a young man in good health. Some clones in this sample may be carry-over from other donors' samples. The specimen sequenced was memory CD4+ T cells from PBMCs. The subset was: CD45RA-negative fraction. The V call is TRBV6-6, the J call TRBJ1-5; D is uncertain. The CDR3, as DNA: TGTGCCAGCAGTTACTCGAGCGGACAGCCCCAGCATTTT. Translation: CASSYSSGQPQHF.